The source of this TCR beta chain is a study of persistence of HIV-infected CD4 T cells. The stimulus was an HIV-1 Gag 15-mer peptide pool, roughly 1 ug/peptide/mL. Sorting selected CD4+ T cells upregulating both CD40 ligand and CD69. This was the immunoSEQ version 4 assay in survey mode. TCRdb keeps only in-frame clones here, not all; method: immunoSEQ multiplex PCR. The data contain about 13,000 clones, approximately 68% of them singletons. About this clone: No antigen is known for it.

The CDR3 extends over 15 amino acids. The V call is TRBV21-1, the J call TRBJ1-1; the table's D call, TRBD1, was not checked against the DNA. TRBV21-1 is a pseudogene. The TCR comes from an adult man with HIV who was CMV-seropositive. The sample in question was CD4+ T cells sorted from PBMCs after roughly 18-hour stimulation, obtained from a patient who received antiretroviral therapy. The CDR3: CASSAPGQESTEAFF. The CDR3 DNA reads TGTGCCAGCAGCGCCCCGGGACAGGAAAGCACTGAAGCTTTCTTT.